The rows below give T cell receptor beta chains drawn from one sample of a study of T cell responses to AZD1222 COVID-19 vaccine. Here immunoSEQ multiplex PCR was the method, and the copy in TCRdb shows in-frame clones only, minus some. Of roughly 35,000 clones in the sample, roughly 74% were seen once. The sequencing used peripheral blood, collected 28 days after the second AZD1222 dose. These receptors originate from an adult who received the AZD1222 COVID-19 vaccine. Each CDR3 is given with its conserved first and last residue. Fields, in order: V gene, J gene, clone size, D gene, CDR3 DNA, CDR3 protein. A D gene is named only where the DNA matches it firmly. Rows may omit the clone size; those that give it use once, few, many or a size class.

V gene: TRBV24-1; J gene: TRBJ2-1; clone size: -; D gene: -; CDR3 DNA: TGTGCCACCAGTGTTCAGGGAGATAGCTCCTACAATGAGCAGTTCTTC; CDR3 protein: CATSVQGDSSYNEQFF
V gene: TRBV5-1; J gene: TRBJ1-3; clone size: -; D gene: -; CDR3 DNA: TGCGCCAGCAGCTTGGCCGGGCCTGGAAACACCATATATTTT; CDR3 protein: CASSLAGPGNTIYF
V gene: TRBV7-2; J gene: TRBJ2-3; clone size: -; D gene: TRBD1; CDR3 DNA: TGTGCCAGCAGCTCGACAGGGGGTTGGTCAGATACGCAGTATTTT; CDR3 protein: CASSSTGGWSDTQYF
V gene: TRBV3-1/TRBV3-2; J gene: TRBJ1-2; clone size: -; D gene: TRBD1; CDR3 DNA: TGTGCCAGCGCTGACAGGGTGTATGGCTACACCTTC; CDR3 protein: CASADRVYGYTF
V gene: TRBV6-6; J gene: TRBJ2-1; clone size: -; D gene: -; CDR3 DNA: TGTGCCAGCAGTTATCCTAGACACAATGAGCAGTTCTTC; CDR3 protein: CASSYPRHNEQFF
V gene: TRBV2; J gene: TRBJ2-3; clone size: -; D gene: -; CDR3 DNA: TGTGCCAGCAGTGACCGCTGGACTGGCGAGGCAGATACGCAGTATTTT; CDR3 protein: CASSDRWTGEADTQYF
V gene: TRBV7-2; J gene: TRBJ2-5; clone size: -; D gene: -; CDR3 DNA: TGTGCCAGCAGCTCTGGCGGCCTAGCTAGGGGGGGCCAAGAGACCCAGTACTTC; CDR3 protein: CASSSGGLARGGQETQYF
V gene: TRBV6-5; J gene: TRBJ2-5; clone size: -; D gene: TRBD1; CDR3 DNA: TGTGCCAGCAGAGACACAGGGGGCGCGGGAGAGACCCAGTACTTC; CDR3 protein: CASRDTGGAGETQYF
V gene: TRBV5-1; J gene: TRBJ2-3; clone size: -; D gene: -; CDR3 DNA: TGCGCCAGCAACCCACGGGCGGGCACAGATACGCAGTATTTT; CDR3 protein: CASNPRAGTDTQYF
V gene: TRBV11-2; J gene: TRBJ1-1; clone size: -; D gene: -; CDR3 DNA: TGTGCCAGCAGCGCGATACAGGGTCGGAACACTGAAGCTTTCTTT; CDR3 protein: CASSAIQGRNTEAFF
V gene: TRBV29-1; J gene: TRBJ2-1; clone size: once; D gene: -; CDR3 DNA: TGCAGCGTTGCCCCCTTTAGAGACAATGAGCAGTTCTTC; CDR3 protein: CSVAPFRDNEQFF
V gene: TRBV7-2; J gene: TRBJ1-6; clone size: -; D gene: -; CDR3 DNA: TGTGCCAGCAGCTTAGAACAGGCTGGGTATAATTCACCCCTCCACTTT; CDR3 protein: CASSLEQAGYNSPLHF
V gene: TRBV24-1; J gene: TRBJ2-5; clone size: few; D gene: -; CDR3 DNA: TGTGCCACCAGTGATTATCAGGGCCCCCAAGAGACCCAGTACTTC; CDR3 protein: CATSDYQGPQETQYF
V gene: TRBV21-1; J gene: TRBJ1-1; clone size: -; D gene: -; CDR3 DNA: TGTGCCGGCAGACGGAGTGACACTGAAGCTTTCTTT; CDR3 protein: CAGRRSDTEAFF
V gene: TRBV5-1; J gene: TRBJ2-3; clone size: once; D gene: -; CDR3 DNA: TGCGCCAGCAGCTTGGAAGGCCTAGTCGCAGATACGCAGTATTTT; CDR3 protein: CASSLEGLVADTQYF
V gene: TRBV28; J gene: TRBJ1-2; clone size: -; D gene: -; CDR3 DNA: TGTGCCAGCAGTTTGGGGGGATATGGCTACACCTTC; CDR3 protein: CASSLGGYGYTF
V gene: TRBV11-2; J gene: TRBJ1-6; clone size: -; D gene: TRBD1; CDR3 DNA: TGTGCCAGCAGCCGTGGACAGGGGGGTTCACCCCTCCACTTT; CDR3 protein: CASSRGQGGSPLHF
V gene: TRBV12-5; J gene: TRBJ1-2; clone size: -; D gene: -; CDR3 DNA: TGTGCTAGTGGTTCGGGAAGGGGGTATCTTGGCTACACCTTC; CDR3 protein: CASGSGRGYLGYTF
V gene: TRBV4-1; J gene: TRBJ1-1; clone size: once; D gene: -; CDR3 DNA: TGCGCCAGCAGCCACCCCAGAGACACTGAAGCTTTCTTT; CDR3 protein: CASSHPRDTEAFF
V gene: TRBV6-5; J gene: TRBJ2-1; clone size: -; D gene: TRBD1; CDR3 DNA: TGTGCCAGCAGTCTGACAGGGGCATACAATGAGCAGTTCTTC; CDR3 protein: CASSLTGAYNEQFF
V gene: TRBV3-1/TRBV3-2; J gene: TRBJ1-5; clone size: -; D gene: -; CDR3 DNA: TGTGCCAGCAGCCAAGGGGCTCAAAGGCCCCAGCATTTT; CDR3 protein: CASSQGAQRPQHF
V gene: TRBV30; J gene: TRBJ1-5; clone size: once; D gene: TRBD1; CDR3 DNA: TGTGCCTGGAGTGTACCGACAGGGGCCAATCAGCCCCAGCATTTT; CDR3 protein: CAWSVPTGANQPQHF
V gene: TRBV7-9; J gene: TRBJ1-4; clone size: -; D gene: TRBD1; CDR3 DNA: TGTGCCAGCAGCTCAGGGGACAGGGGGACGAATGAAAAACTGTTTTTT; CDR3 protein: CASSSGDRGTNEKLFF
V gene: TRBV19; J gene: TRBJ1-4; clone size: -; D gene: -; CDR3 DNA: TGTGCCAGCAGCCCCCGACAGACCTATAATGAAAAACTGTTTTTT; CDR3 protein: CASSPRQTYNEKLFF
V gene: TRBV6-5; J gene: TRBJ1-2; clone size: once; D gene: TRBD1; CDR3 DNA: TGTGCCAGCAGCTCCCACCAGGGGGGCCCTTTGGGCTACACCTTC; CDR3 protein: CASSSHQGGPLGYTF
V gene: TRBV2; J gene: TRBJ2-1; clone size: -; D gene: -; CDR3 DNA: TGTGCCAGCAGTCTTAGGTCGGGGGAGCAGTTCTTC; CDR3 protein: CASSLRSGEQFF
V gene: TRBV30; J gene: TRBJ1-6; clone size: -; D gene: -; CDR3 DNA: TGTGCCTGGAGTGTATTTTGGGGGGCCGATTCACCCCTCCACTTT; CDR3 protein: CAWSVFWGADSPLHF
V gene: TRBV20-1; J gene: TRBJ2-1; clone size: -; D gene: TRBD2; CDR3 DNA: TGCAGTGCTAGTGGGGGGCTAGCGGGAAACAATGAGCAGTTCTTC; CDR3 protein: CSASGGLAGNNEQFF
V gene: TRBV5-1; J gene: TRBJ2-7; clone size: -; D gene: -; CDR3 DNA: TGCGCCAGCAGCTTGGCGGTACTAGAGGACGAGCAGTACTTC; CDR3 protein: CASSLAVLEDEQYF
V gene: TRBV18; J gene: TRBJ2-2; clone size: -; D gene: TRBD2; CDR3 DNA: TGTGCCAGCTCACCATTTCAGCTAGCGGGAGATATGAACACCGGGGAGCTGTTTTTT; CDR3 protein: CASSPFQLAGDMNTGELFF
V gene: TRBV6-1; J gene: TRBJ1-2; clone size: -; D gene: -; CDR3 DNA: TGTGCCAGCAGTGAAGTCTATGGCTACACCTTC; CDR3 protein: CASSEVYGYTF
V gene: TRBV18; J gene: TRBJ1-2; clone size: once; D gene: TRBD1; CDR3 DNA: TGTGCCAGCTCACCCCTGACAGGGAGTGACTATGGCTACACCTTC; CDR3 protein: CASSPLTGSDYGYTF
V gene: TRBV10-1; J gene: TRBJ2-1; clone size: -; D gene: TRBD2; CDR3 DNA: TGCGCCAGCAGTGAGTCAGGGGTTGGGACAGGGGCGACTAGCGGGAGAGGGTTCAATGAGCAGTTCTTC; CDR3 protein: CASSESGVGTGATSGRGFNEQFF
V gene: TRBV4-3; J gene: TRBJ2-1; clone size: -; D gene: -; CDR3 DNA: TGCGCCAGCAGCCAACGCGTAGCTGGTGAGCAGTTCTTC; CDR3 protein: CASSQRVAGEQFF
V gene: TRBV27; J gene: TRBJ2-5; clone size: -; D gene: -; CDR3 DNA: TGTGCCAGCAAAGCAGGGCGGGTACAAGAGACCCAGTACTTC; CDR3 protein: CASKAGRVQETQYF
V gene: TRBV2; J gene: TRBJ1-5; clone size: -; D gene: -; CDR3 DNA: TGTGCCAGCAGTGAGTTTCTGGTAGGGCAGCCCCAGCATTTT; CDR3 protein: CASSEFLVGQPQHF
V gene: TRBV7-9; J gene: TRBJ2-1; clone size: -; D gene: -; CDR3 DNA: TGTGCCAGCACCGGGTGGCGGAGCTCCTACAATGAGCAGTTCTTC; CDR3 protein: CASTGWRSSYNEQFF